Each of the 10 T cell receptor beta chains below was sequenced from the same sample in a study of OX40 agonist ivuxolimab in advanced cancers. The assay was immunoSEQ multiplex PCR, and TCRdb's table has in-frame clones only and misses some. Of more than 15,000 clones listed, 87% are singletons. Specimen: CD4+ or CD8+ T cells sorted from blood, collected in a trial of the OX40 agonist ivuxolimab. The receptor source for this set is an adult with an advanced solid tumor such as melanoma, head and neck, liver or kidney cancer.

Only one count was recorded for this clone. This chain connects TRBV29-1 to TRBJ1-2, with TRBD1 matching 7 bases. The J segment lost 5 bases and the V segment lost 7 bases, leaving 7 bases of the junction unmatched. The CDR3 sequence is 12 residues long. Germline CDR1 reads SQVTM; CDR2 reads ANQGSEA. The CDR3 loop reads CSGRDSRYGYTF. The CDR3 nucleotides read TGCAGCGGAAGGGACAGTAGGTATGGCTACACCTTC.

The chain uses TRBV9 and TRBJ1-2; possible D gene TRBD1, 6 bases. The V gene lost 7 bases and the J gene lost 3 bases, with 13 bases spanning the gap. The germline V gene has CDR1 SGDLS and CDR2 YYNGEE. CDR3 length equals 13 residues. The CDR3 DNA follows: TGTGCCAGCGGATTGGGGGGGCACTATGGCTACACCTTC. Translating gives CASGLGGHYGYTF.

The rearrangement uses TRBV5-1 and TRBJ2-7; no definite D call. From germline, CDR1 is SGHRS and CDR2 YFSETQ. Trimming stripped 6 bases from V and 1 base from J, with 17 bases between. CDR3 length: 15 amino acids. The CDR3 coding sequence is TGCGCCAGCACAAGTACCACCCCGGCGTCCTACGAGCAGTACTTC. This encodes CASTSTTPASYEQYF.

The chain is built from TRBV15 and TRBJ2-5; the match to TRBD2 covers 10 bases. Trimming removed 3 bases from V and 5 bases from J; junction bases left unmatched: 6. The germline V gene has CDR1 LNHNV and CDR2 YYDKDF (reference sequence). The CDR3 covers 15 residues. CDR3 loop: CATSSYLAGVETQYF. The CDR3 nucleotides are TGTGCCACCAGCAGTTATCTAGCGGGGGTGGAGACCCAGTACTTC. Filled out from reference TRBV15 and TRBJ2-5, the complete variable domain reads DAMVIQNPRYQVTQFGKPVTLSCSQTLNHNVMYWYQQKSSQAPKLLFHYYDKDFNNEADTPDNFQSRRPNTSFCFLDIRSPGLGDTAMYLCATSSYLAGVETQYFGPGTRLLVL.

The chain joins TRBV28 to TRBJ2-7; D is undetermined. The CDR3 loop spans 14 amino acids. V shed 5 bases and J shed 2 bases, with 13 bases lying between them. CDR1 MDHEN and CDR2 SYDVKM come from the germline V gene. CDR3 protein: CASSTRLEPYEQYF. The CDR3 DNA reads TGTGCCAGCAGTACACGCCTGGAACCCTACGAGCAGTACTTC.

The chain employs TRBV4-1 and TRBJ2-1; D unresolved. Germline loops: CDR1 MGHRA, CDR2 YSYEKL. The germline V and J ends were trimmed by 4 bases and 16 bases, with 17 bases remaining between them. The CDR3 has 12 residues. CDR3 in DNA: TGCGCCAGCAGCCCCGGAACCGGCGTTTGCTTCTTC. Translation gives CASSPGTGVCFF.

The gene calls are TRBV19 and TRBJ1-1, with 9 bases that match TRBD1. V lost 8 bases, J lost 4 bases, and 8 bases stayed unmatched. The CDR3 consists of 14 residues. Per the germline V gene, CDR1 is LNHDA and CDR2 is SQIVND (reference sequence). CDR3 residues: CASGLTGGGTEAFF. CDR3 nucleotide sequence: TGTGCCAGTGGGCTTACAGGGGGCGGCACTGAAGCTTTCTTT.

The V call is TRBV12-5, the J call TRBJ1-1, with no clear D. V was pared by 8 bases and J by 10 bases, with 11 bases between. The CDR3 is 10 amino acids. Germline lookup yields CDR1 LGHNT and CDR2 FRNRAP. CDR3 loop: CASSGAVAFF. The CDR3 coding sequence is TGTGCTAGTTCTGGTGCCGTAGCTTTCTTT. Variable domain in full (rest from reference TRBV12-5 and TRBJ1-1): DARVTQTPRHKVTEMGQEVTMRCQPILGHNTVFWYRQTMMQGLELLAYFRNRAPLDDSGMPKDRFSAEMPDATLATLKIQPSEPRDSAVYFCASSGAVAFFGQGTRLTVV.

The V call is TRBV6-5, the J call TRBJ1-5; D may be TRBD1 (5 bases). CDR1 is MNHEY, CDR2 SVGAGI, per germline. Trimming cost V 2 bases and J 3 bases, with 11 bases left between them. This CDR3 has 15 amino acids. CDR3 protein: CASSYGGGINQPQHF. In DNA form, the CDR3 reads TGTGCCAGCAGTTACGGCGGGGGTATCAATCAGCCCCAGCATTTT.

This rearrangement joins TRBV5-4 to TRBJ2-3; D remains ambiguous. The V end was cut by 2 bases, the J end by 1 base, with 5 bases between. CDR3 length: 13 residues. Germline V gene data show CDR1 as SGHNT and CDR2 as YYREEE (reference sequence). The CDR3 protein is CASSFLGTDTQYF. The CDR3 nucleotides are TGTGCCAGCAGCTTTCTAGGCACAGATACGCAGTATTTT.